This T cell receptor beta chain emerged from a study of T cell responses to AZD1222 COVID-19 vaccine. Study-wide results and limits: Repertoire sampling happened only post peak T cell response. Clonal diversity was possibly underestimated, and the donors were mostly white British, with more females.

There are 13 residues in the CDR3. CDR1 is LNHNV and CDR2 is YYDKDF in the germline V gene (reference sequence). Trimming removed 5 bases from V and 6 bases from J, with 14 bases in between. Libraries were prepared by immunoSEQ multiplex PCR; TCRdb keeps only in-frame clonotypes and omits some of them. The data show roughly 120,000 clones, with 75% to 95% seen just once and under 4.5% held by the top ten. With respect to this clone: The target antigen is unknown.

This sequence joins TRBV15 and TRBJ2-7; D possibly corresponds to TRBD2 (5 bases). This receptor was obtained from an adult who received the MenACWY meningococcal vaccine as a control. The input for sequencing was peripheral blood, taken 28 days after the second dose of the MenACWY control vaccine. The CDR3 DNA reads TGTGCCACCAGCGCTCAACTAGGGCTCGAGCAGTACTTC. The encoded protein is CATSAQLGLEQYF.